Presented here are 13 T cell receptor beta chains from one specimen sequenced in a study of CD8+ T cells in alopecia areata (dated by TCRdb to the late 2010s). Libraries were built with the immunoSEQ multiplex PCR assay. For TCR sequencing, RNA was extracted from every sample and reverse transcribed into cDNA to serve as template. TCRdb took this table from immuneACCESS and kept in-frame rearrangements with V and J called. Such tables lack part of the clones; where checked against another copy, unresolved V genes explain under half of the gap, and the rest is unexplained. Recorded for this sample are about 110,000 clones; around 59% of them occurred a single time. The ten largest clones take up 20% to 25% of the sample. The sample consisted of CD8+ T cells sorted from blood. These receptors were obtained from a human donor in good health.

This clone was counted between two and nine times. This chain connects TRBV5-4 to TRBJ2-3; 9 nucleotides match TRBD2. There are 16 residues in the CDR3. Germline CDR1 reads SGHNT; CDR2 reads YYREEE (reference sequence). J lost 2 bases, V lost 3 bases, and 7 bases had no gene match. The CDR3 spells CASSSWAGGITDTQYF. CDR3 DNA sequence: TGTGCCAGCAGCTCCTGGGCGGGGGGGATCACAGATACGCAGTATTTT.

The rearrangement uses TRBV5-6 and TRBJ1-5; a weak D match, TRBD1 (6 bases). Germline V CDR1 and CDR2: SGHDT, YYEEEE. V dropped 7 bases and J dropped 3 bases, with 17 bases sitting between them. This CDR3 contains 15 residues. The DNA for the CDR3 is TGTGCCAGCCGAGATGCCGGACAGCCCAATCAGCCCCAGCATTTT. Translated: CASRDAGQPNQPQHF.

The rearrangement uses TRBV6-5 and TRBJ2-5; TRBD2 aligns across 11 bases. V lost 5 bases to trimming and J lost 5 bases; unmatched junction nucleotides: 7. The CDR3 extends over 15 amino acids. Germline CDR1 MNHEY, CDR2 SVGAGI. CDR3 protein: CASSLSGGAHETQYF. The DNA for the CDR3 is TGTGCCAGCAGTCTTAGCGGGGGGGCCCATGAGACCCAGTACTTC.

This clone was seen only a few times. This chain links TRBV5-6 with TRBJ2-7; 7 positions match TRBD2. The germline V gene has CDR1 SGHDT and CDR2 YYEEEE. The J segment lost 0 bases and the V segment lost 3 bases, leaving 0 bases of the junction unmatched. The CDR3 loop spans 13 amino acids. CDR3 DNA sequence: TGTGCCAGCAGCTGGGACTACTCCTACGAGCAGTACTTC. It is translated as CASSWDYSYEQYF.

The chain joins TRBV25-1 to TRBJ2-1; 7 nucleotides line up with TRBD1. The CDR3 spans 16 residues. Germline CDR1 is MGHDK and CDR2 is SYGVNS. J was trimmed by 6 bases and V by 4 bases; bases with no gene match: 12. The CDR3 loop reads CASSVTGTAAGNEQFF. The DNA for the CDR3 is TGTGCCAGCAGTGTTACCGGGACAGCCGCTGGCAATGAGCAGTTCTTC.

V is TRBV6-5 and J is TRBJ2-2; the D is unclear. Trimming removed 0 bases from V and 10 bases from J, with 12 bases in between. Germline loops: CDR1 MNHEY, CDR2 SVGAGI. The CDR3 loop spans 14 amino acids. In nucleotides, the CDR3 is TGTGCCAGCAGTTACTCGATCTCCCAGAAGGAGCTGTTTTTT. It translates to CASSYSISQKELFF.

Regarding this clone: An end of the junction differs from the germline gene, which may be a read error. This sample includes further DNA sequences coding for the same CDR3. CDR3 sequence (DNA): TGTGCCAGCAGCAAGGACAGGGGTGCGGATGAGCAGTTCTTC. It is translated as CASSKDRGADEQFF. V usage is TRBV4-1 and J usage is TRBJ2-1, with 9 bases lining up with TRBD1. The CDR3 has 14 amino acids. CDR1 is MGHRA and CDR2 is YSYEKL in the germline V gene.

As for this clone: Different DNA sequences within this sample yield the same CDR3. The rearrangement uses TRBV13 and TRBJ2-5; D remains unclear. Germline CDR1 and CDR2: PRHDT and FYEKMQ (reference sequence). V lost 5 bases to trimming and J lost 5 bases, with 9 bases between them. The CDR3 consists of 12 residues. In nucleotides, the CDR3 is TGTGCCAGCAGCCCCGGACGGGAGACCCAGTACTTC. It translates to CASSPGRETQYF.

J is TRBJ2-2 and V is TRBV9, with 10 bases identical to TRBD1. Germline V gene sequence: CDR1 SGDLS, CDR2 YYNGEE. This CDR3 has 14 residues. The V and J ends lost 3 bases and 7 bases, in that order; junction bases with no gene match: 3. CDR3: CASSAGQGIGELFF. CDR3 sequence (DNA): TGTGCCAGCAGCGCGGGACAGGGGATCGGGGAGCTGTTTTTT.

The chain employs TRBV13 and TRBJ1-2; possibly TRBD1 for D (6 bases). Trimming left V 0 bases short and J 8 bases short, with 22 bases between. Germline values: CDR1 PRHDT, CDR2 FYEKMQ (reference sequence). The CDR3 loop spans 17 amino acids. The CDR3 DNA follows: TGTGCCAGCAGCTTAGGCCCCTCGGACAGCGGGGTTCACGGCTACACCTTC. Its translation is CASSLGPSDSGVHGYTF.

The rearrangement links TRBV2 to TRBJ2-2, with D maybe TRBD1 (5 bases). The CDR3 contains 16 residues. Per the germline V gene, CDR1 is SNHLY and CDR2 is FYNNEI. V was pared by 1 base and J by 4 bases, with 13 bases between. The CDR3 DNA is TGTGCCAGCAGTGAAGGCAGGGATTGGGTCACCGGGGAGCTGTTTTTT. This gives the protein CASSEGRDWVTGELFF. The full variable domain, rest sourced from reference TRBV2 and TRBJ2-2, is EPEVTQTPSHQVTQMGQEVILRCVPISNHLYFYWYRQILGQKVEFLVSFYNNEISEKSEIFDDQFSVERPDGSNFTLKIRSTKLEDSAMYFCASSEGRDWVTGELFFGEGSRLTVL.

Here the CDR3 reads CASRRDRGYYGYTF. CDR3 nucleotides: TGCGCCAGCAGAAGGGACAGGGGGTACTATGGCTACACCTTC. This chain links TRBV4-1 with TRBJ1-2; 11 bases line up with TRBD1. Germline assignment: CDR1 MGHRA and CDR2 YSYEKL. CDR3 size: 14 residues. The junction had 3 bases not matched to a gene; V was cut back by 6 bases and J by 3 bases.

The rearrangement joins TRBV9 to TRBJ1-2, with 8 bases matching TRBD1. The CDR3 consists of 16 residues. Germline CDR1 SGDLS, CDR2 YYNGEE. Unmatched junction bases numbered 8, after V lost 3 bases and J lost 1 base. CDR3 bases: TGTGCCAGCAGCGCCCCTGGGACAGGTGATAACTATGGCTACACCTTC. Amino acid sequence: CASSAPGTGDNYGYTF.